Described below is a single TCR beta chain sequence and its context. The antigen is unknown. Sampling times: baseline, cycle 4 day 1, cycle 7 day 1. The data were obtained in a study of OX40 agonist ivuxolimab in advanced cancers. Study context: Patients were 82.7% male with ages roughly 20 to 80, mean about 60.

Notes on the study in general: Antigens targeted by the expanded peripheral T cells were not determined. Expanded clones tended on average to be more numerous among CD8+ T cells than CD4+.

The data were produced by immunoSEQ multiplex PCR, yet TCRdb's version contains in-frame clones alone and is incomplete. This sample yields 60,000 to 85,000 clones, of which roughly 94% are seen a single time; roughly 20% belongs to the top ten. This TCR derives from an adult with an advanced solid tumor such as melanoma, head and neck, liver or kidney cancer. The sequencing used CD4+ or CD8+ T cells sorted from blood, collected in a trial of the OX40 agonist ivuxolimab.

Here the CDR3 reads CASSLLGDRDYEQYF. In DNA, the CDR3 is TGTGCCAGCAGTTTATTGGGGGACAGAGACTACGAGCAGTACTTC. V and J are TRBV27 and TRBJ2-7; TRBD1 matches at 7 bases. V lost 1 base to trimming and J lost 3 bases; unmatched junction nucleotides: 6. The CDR3 is made up of 15 amino acids. CDR1 and CDR2 (germline): MNHEY, SMNVEV (reference sequence).